Below are 19 T cell receptor beta chains sequenced from a single sample in a study of a mutant IDH1 vaccine in newly diagnosed glioma. Here immunoSEQ multiplex PCR was the method, and the copy in TCRdb shows in-frame clones only, minus some. The sample yields tens of thousands of clones, 75% to 90% seen once. As to time point: week 23, last vaccination. Every single dose of the vaccine, 300 ug of mutant IDH1 20-mer peptide, came with topical imiquimod. The antigens these receptors bind are not known. The input for sequencing was PBMCs, taken from a glioma patient whose treatment included an IDH1 peptide vaccine. Receptors originate from a man aged 35 to 55 with glioma.

This clone was counted a few times. The gene calls are TRBV19 and TRBJ1-5, with TRBD1 matching over 10 bases. Germline V gives CDR1 LNHDA, CDR2 SQIVND (reference sequence). The CDR3 is 16 amino acids. V lost 5 bases to trimming and J lost 2 bases; unmatched junction nucleotides: 6. CDR3 region: CASSATGQGRNQPQHF. CDR3 in DNA: TGTGCCAGTAGTGCGACGGGACAGGGGCGCAATCAGCCCCAGCATTTT.

The CDR3 is CASSPEIESGTEAFF. The CDR3, as DNA: TGTGCCAGCAGTCCGGAAATAGAGTCTGGCACTGAAGCTTTCTTT. This chain links TRBV6-5 with TRBJ1-1; D call uncertain. V lost 5 bases to trimming and J lost 4 bases, with 17 bases between them. CDR3 length equals 15 residues. Germline V gene lookup returns CDR1 MNHEY and CDR2 SVGAGI.

V gene TRBV9 combines with J gene TRBJ2-1; D is unresolved. V was cut by 0 bases and J by 6 bases, with 10 bases left in between. The CDR3 length is 14 residues. CDR1 and CDR2 (germline): SGDLS, YYNGEE. CDR3 in DNA: TGTGCCAGCAGCGTAGGTAGTTATGGCAATGAGCAGTTCTTC. Translation: CASSVGSYGNEQFF.

This clone has just a few counts. V is TRBV5-1 and J is TRBJ2-7; TRBD2 agrees at 8 bases. V lost 2 bases and J lost 6; bases outside the gene matches: 1. The length of the CDR3 is 12 residues. Germline V CDR1 and CDR2: SGHRS, YFSETQ. CDR3: CASSFLAGEQYF. Here the CDR3 DNA reads TGCGCCAGCAGCTTTCTAGCGGGCGAGCAGTACTTC.

The chain has TRBV27 and TRBJ2-7; TRBD2 agrees at 8 bases. CDR3 length equals 15 residues. Losses at the gene ends were 6 bases for V and 4 bases for J; bases not matched to a gene: 11. Per the germline V gene, CDR1 is MNHEY and CDR2 is SMNVEV (reference sequence). CDR3 coding DNA: TGTGCCAGCAGCCCAAATGCGGGGGGCGGATACGAGCAGTACTTC. It codes for CASSPNAGGGYEQYF.

The V call is TRBV19, the J call TRBJ2-7; perhaps TRBD1 as D (6 bases). Per germline, CDR1 LNHDA and CDR2 SQIVND (reference sequence). V lost 4 bases and J lost 3, with 19 bases in between. The CDR3 extends over 16 amino acids. CDR3 coding DNA: TGTGCCAGTAGTAAACTGGTCACGGACAGTATCTACGAGCAGTACTTC. Its protein product is CASSKLVTDSIYEQYF.

The CDR3 nucleotides read TGCGCCAGCCACAACCCCTCGGGGGGCGGTGAAGCTTTCTTT. This translates into CASHNPSGGGEAFF. The chain carries TRBV5-1 and TRBJ1-1, with D tentatively TRBD1 (6 bases). The V end lost 7 bases, the J end lost 7 bases, and 20 bases lay between the germline ends. CDR3 length: 14 amino acids. Germline values: CDR1 SGHRS, CDR2 YFSETQ. The whole variable domain, remainder taken from reference TRBV5-1 and TRBJ1-1, is KAGVTQTPRYLIKTRGQQVTLSCSPISGHRSVSWYQQTPGQGLQFLFEYFSETQRNKGNFPGRFSGRQFSNSRSEMNVSTLELGDSALYLCASHNPSGGGEAFFGQGTRLTVV.

The chain uses TRBV4-1 and TRBJ2-5; 9 bases line up with TRBD2. V was pared by 3 bases and J by 3 bases, with 2 bases of the junction left unmatched. Germline V gene lookup returns CDR1 MGHRA and CDR2 YSYEKL. CDR3 length: 14 residues. The CDR3 reads CASSQAGGKETQYF. The CDR3 region has the DNA TGCGCCAGCAGCCAGGCGGGGGGGAAAGAGACCCAGTACTTC.

In this sample, this clone turned up a few times. The chain uses TRBV25-1 and TRBJ1-2, with D perhaps matching TRBD1 (5 bases). CDR1 MGHDK and CDR2 SYGVNS come from the germline V gene. Trimming took off 6 bases at V and 7 bases at J, with 21 bases between the two ends. This CDR3 has 15 residues. The DNA of the CDR3 is TGTGCCAGCAGGGAGGCGGGGCAGGGAGGATGTGGCTACACCTTC. This translates into CASREAGQGGCGYTF.

About this clone: Other DNA sequences from this sample encode an identical CDR3 as well. The CDR3 reads CASSLQGYGYTF. CDR3 DNA: TGCGCCAGCAGCTTGCAGGGCTATGGCTACACCTTC. The chain links TRBV5-1 to TRBJ1-2, with D perhaps matching TRBD1 (5 bases). Germline assignment: CDR1 SGHRS and CDR2 YFSETQ. V lost 1 base and J 4 bases, leaving 5 bases between the germline ends. This CDR3 region has 12 residues.

There are a few counts of this clone. The chain couples TRBV4-1 to TRBJ2-2, with 15 bases lining up with TRBD2. Trimming cost V 4 bases and J 4 bases; bases outside gene matches: 4. This CDR3 comprises 17 residues. The germline V gene encodes CDR1 MGHRA and CDR2 YSYEKL. The CDR3 sequence: CASSPRTSGRATGELFF. The CDR3 region has the DNA TGCGCCAGCAGCCCTCGGACTAGCGGGAGGGCCACCGGGGAGCTGTTTTTT.

The chain recombines TRBV6-5 with TRBJ2-7; 12 bases are a match to TRBD2. The CDR3 is 16 amino acids. V was pared by 0 bases and J by 6 bases, with 6 bases of the junction left unmatched. Germline-derived CDR1 and CDR2 are MNHEY and SVGAGI. CDR3 amino acids: CASSYSSTSGSREQYF. The CDR3 DNA follows: TGTGCCAGCAGTTACTCGTCGACTAGCGGGAGTCGCGAGCAGTACTTC.

The CDR3 region has the DNA TGTGCCAGCAGCACCTGGGACGACCCCTACGAGCAGTACTTC. Amino acids: CASSTWDDPYEQYF. The chain is built from TRBV7-9 and TRBJ2-7, with D possibly called TRBD1 or TRBD2 (5 bases each). CDR1 SEHNR and CDR2 FQNEAQ come from the germline V gene (reference sequence). CDR3 length: 14 amino acids. V dropped 5 bases and J dropped 2 bases, with 13 bases sitting between them.

The chain employs TRBV6-1 and TRBJ1-1; unclear D gene. The CDR3 extends over 12 amino acids. Germline V gene lookup returns CDR1 MNHNS and CDR2 SASEGT. Trimming took off 5 bases at V and 2 bases at J, with 6 bases between the two ends. This CDR3 is CASSYSNTEAFF. In DNA, the CDR3 is TGTGCCAGCAGTTATTCTAACACTGAAGCTTTCTTT.

The CDR3 DNA is TGCAGCGCCAAAATCGCTTCGAGCTACACCTTC. Translation gives CSAKIASSYTF. This sequence joins TRBV29-1 and TRBJ1-2; D unclear. Per germline, CDR1 SQVTM and CDR2 ANQGSEA. Trimming took off 7 bases at V and 9 bases at J, with 15 bases between the two ends. This CDR3 is built from 11 residues.

This clone was observed a few times. This chain joins TRBV9 and TRBJ2-4, with 8 bases matching TRBD2. Losses at the gene ends were 0 bases for V and 5 bases for J; bases not matched to a gene: 4. The CDR3 is made up of 15 amino acids. Germline lookup yields CDR1 SGDLS and CDR2 YYNGEE. The CDR3 is CASSVEGTRENIQYF. DNA of the CDR3: TGTGCCAGCAGCGTAGAGGGGACTAGGGAAAACATTCAGTACTTC.

The rearrangement links TRBV18 to TRBJ1-2; TRBD1 might be the D (5 bases). The V end lost 1 base, the J end lost 4 bases, and 13 bases lay between the germline ends. The germline V gene has CDR1 KGHSH and CDR2 LQKENI. The CDR3 sequence is 15 residues long. CDR3: CASSPRAGTFYGYTF. In DNA form, the CDR3 reads TGTGCCAGCTCACCACGGGCAGGGACCTTCTATGGCTACACCTTC.

This clone is medium-sized (0.01 to 0.1%) in the sample. This sequence joins TRBV27 and TRBJ2-1, with 7 bases that match TRBD2. CDR1 MNHEY and CDR2 SMNVEV come from the germline V gene (reference sequence). J was trimmed by 1 base and V by 6 bases; bases with no gene match: 9. This CDR3 is built from 16 residues. CDR3 amino acids: CASRDPAGTSYNEQFF. The CDR3 DNA sequence: TGTGCCAGCAGGGACCCAGCGGGGACGTCCTACAATGAGCAGTTCTTC.

The chain links TRBV18 to TRBJ2-5; D unresolved. V lost 0 bases, J lost 4 bases, and 9 bases lay in between. Germline V gene data show CDR1 as KGHSH and CDR2 as LQKENI. This CDR3 spans 14 amino acids. CDR3 region: CASSPPSQRETQYF. The CDR3, as DNA: TGTGCCAGCTCACCACCCTCACAGCGAGAGACCCAGTACTTC.